Below are 30 T cell receptor beta chains sequenced from a single sample in a study of T-cell memory formation after mild COVID-19. TCRdb reprocessed the 5' RACE reads with MiXCR, giving one entry per CDR3 protein. The table lists approximately 260,000 distinct CDR3 sequences, about a sixth of them singletons, with approximately 22% in the top ten. Source material: PBMCs or a T cell subset sorted from them (not recorded which). The receptors shown here come from a man younger than 35 who had mild COVID-19 (a few samples of this study predate the infection). Cell type and time point are not known.

The rearrangement uses TRBV7-3 and TRBJ2-1; 8 bases agree with TRBD2. V shed 2 bases, J shed 5 bases, and the junction held 5 bases outside the gene matches. From germline, CDR1 is SGHTA and CDR2 FQGTGA. This CDR3 contains 15 residues. The CDR3 spells CASSLVRGVNNEQFF. The CDR3, as DNA: TGTGCCAGCAGCTTAGTGCGGGGGGTAAACAATGAGCAGTTCTTC.

This clonotype was detected ten times or more. This rearrangement joins TRBV7-3 to TRBJ2-3; no definite D call. The CDR3 sequence is 12 residues long. In germline, CDR1 is SGHTA, CDR2 FQGTGA. V lost 8 bases, J lost 7 bases, and 13 bases lay in between. CDR3 sequence: CASGTLENTQYF. In DNA, the CDR3 is TGTGCCAGCGGAACACTCGAGAATACGCAGTATTTT.

This sequence joins TRBV5-1 and TRBJ2-5; D not resolved. The CDR3 sequence is 14 residues long. Trimming took 5 bases from V and 5 from J, leaving 16 bases between them. Germline V gene data show CDR1 as SGHRS and CDR2 as YFSETQ. The CDR3: CASSQPQAAETQYF. Written as DNA, the CDR3 is TGCGCCAGCAGTCAACCTCAGGCGGCCGAGACCCAGTACTTC.

J is TRBJ1-2 and V is TRBV4-3; TRBD1 matches at 8 bases. With V trimmed by 0 bases and J by 3 bases, 6 bases remained unmatched. The CDR3 extends over 16 amino acids. Germline V gene sequence: CDR1 LGHNA, CDR2 YSLEER. The CDR3 protein is CASSQEWARGHYGYTF. In DNA, the CDR3 is TGCGCCAGCAGCCAAGAATGGGCCAGGGGGCACTATGGCTACACCTTC.

The gene calls are TRBV4-1 and TRBJ2-3; 15 bases are a match to TRBD2. This CDR3 has 19 residues. The J segment lost 3 bases and the V segment lost 1 base, leaving 8 bases of the junction unmatched. Germline CDR1 MGHRA, CDR2 YSYEKL. CDR3 protein: CASSQVPGLAGGTTDTQYF. The CDR3 DNA follows: TGCGCCAGCAGCCAAGTGCCGGGACTAGCGGGGGGAACTACAGATACGCAGTATTTT.

The chain is built from TRBV5-1 and TRBJ1-2, with 8 bases fitting TRBD1. From germline, CDR1 is SGHRS and CDR2 YFSETQ. The CDR3 runs to 14 residues. V lost 6 bases, J lost 5 bases, and 9 bases stayed unmatched. The CDR3 is CASTDLTGGYGYTF. DNA of the CDR3: TGCGCCAGCACCGACTTAACAGGGGGTTATGGCTACACCTTC.

The chain couples TRBV14 to TRBJ1-2; D is possibly TRBD1 (6 bases). This CDR3 has 14 residues. Germline V gene lookup returns CDR1 SGHDN and CDR2 FVKESK. The V end lost 5 bases, the J end lost 8 bases, and 18 bases lay between the germline ends. This chain's CDR3 is CASSARTTGYGYTF. The CDR3 DNA is TGTGCCAGCAGCGCGCGGACCACAGGGTACGGCTACACCTTC.

This clonotype has just a few counts. V is TRBV7-3 and J is TRBJ2-3; D may match TRBD1 or TRBD2 (6 bases each). The CDR3 consists of 13 residues. Trimming left V 5 bases short and J 4 bases short, with 10 bases between. Germline V CDR1 and CDR2: SGHTA, FQGTGA. CDR3 DNA: TGTGCCAGCAGCCAAAGGGGGGCAGATACGCAGTATTTT. Amino acid sequence: CASSQRGADTQYF.

In its sample, this clonotype was seen many times. V usage is TRBV15 and J usage is TRBJ1-5; D might be TRBD1 (6 bases). Germline-derived CDR1 and CDR2 are LNHNV and YYDKDF (reference sequence). The V and J ends lost 1 base and 1 base respectively, with 20 bases between them. This CDR3 is built from 19 residues. The CDR3 coding sequence is TGTGCCACCAGCAGAGTAGGTGGGGGGCGCTTGGCGAGCAATCAGCCCCAGCATTTT. This sequence encodes CATSRVGGGRLASNQPQHF.

This clonotype was seen more than once but under ten times. The chain carries TRBV2 and TRBJ2-3; 13 positions agree with TRBD2. CDR3 length: 13 residues. Germline loops: CDR1 SNHLY, CDR2 FYNNEI. V trimming: 7 bases; J trimming: 10 bases; junction bases outside the gene matches: 5. This chain's CDR3 is CASTEGLAGAQYF. CDR3 DNA sequence: TGTGCCAGCACGGAAGGACTAGCGGGGGCGCAGTATTTT.

This clonotype appeared many times. The chain joins TRBV20-1 to TRBJ1-2, with D maybe TRBD1 (6 bases). CDR3 length: 14 residues. Germline CDR1 is DFQATT and CDR2 is SNEGSKA (reference sequence). V dropped 8 bases and J dropped 2 bases, with 18 bases sitting between them. CDR3 loop: CSTDVVTGNYGYTF. The CDR3, as DNA: TGCAGTACCGATGTGGTGACAGGCAACTATGGCTACACCTTC.

The gene calls are TRBV30 and TRBJ2-1; weak D call: TRBD2 (5 bases). Trimming shortened V by 0 bases and J by 9 bases, and 12 bases separated the two germline ends. The CDR3 contains 13 residues. CDR1 and CDR2 from the germline V gene are GTSNPN and SVGIG (reference sequence). CDR3 in DNA: TGTGCCTGGAGTGTACGGGTAGGGAGTGAGCAGTTCTTC. This codes for CAWSVRVGSEQFF.

This clonotype was picked up a small number of times. This chain joins TRBV7-3 and TRBJ2-3; 9 nucleotides line up with TRBD2. Germline trimming cut 3 bases from V and 8 bases from J; bases unmatched to any gene: 9. Germline V gene sequence: CDR1 SGHTA, CDR2 FQGTGA. The CDR3 consists of 15 residues. CDR3 amino acids: CASSFTRGSGGTQYF. The CDR3 nucleotides read TGTGCCAGCAGCTTCACGCGGGGTAGCGGGGGTACGCAGTATTTT.

This clonotype was recorded many times. This chain connects TRBV4-3 to TRBJ2-1; 7 nucleotides line up with TRBD1. This CDR3 has 16 residues. J lost 0 bases, V lost 3 bases, and 5 bases had no gene match. Germline CDR1 and CDR2: LGHNA and YSLEER. The chain's CDR3 is CASSQATGSSYNEQFF. The CDR3 bases are TGCGCCAGCAGCCAGGCGACAGGGAGCTCCTACAATGAGCAGTTCTTC.

This clonotype was recorded a few times. V and J are TRBV24-1 and TRBJ2-7; unclear D gene. V dropped 4 bases and J dropped 4 bases, with 4 bases sitting between them. This CDR3 is built from 11 residues. Germline V CDR1 and CDR2: KGHDR, SFDVKD. Written as DNA, the CDR3 is TGTGCCACCAGTGAGAGGTACGAGCAGTACTTC. Amino acids: CATSERYEQYF.

The table lists this clonotype with many counts. The chain recombines TRBV4-1 with TRBJ1-5, with unresolved D. The CDR3 totals 15 residues. The V gene's germline CDR1 is MGHRA and CDR2 YSYEKL. The ends were cut back, 2 bases at V and 9 bases at J, with 17 bases in the middle. CDR3 nucleotides: TGCGCCAGCAGCCAACCGGACTCCGGTCCGGGGCCCCAGCATTTT. Encoded protein: CASSQPDSGPGPQHF.

V gene TRBV20-1 combines with J gene TRBJ2-3; D not certain. Germline V gene data show CDR1 as DFQATT and CDR2 as SNEGSKA (reference sequence). This CDR3 has 13 residues. V was pared by 2 bases and J by 2 bases, with 8 bases between. The CDR3 bases are TGCAGTGCTAGACGTATTACCACAGATACGCAGTATTTT. It encodes CSARRITTDTQYF.

This clonotype has only a few counts. The chain couples TRBV12-3 or TRBV12-4 to TRBJ1-5; 8 bases map to TRBD1. J was trimmed by 3 bases and V by 4 bases; bases with no gene match: 2. The CDR3 spans 14 residues. The CDR3 nucleotides are TGTGCCAGCAGTTCGGACAGGGTCAATCAGCCCCAGCATTTT. This sequence encodes CASSSDRVNQPQHF.

This CDR3 reads CASSLAPADGTYEQYF. The CDR3 DNA sequence: TGCGCCAGCAGCCTTGCGCCAGCTGACGGTACCTACGAGCAGTACTTC. This rearrangement joins TRBV4-1 to TRBJ2-7; no reliable D call. This CDR3 comprises 16 residues. CDR1 is MGHRA and CDR2 is YSYEKL in the germline V gene. V dropped 4 bases and J dropped 2 bases, with 18 bases sitting between them.

The rearrangement links TRBV11-2 to TRBJ2-3; possibly TRBD1 or TRBD2 for D (5 bases each). Trimming took 1 base from V and 1 from J, leaving 15 bases between them. CDR1 is SGHAT, CDR2 FQNNGV, per germline. The CDR3 has 17 residues. CDR3 region: CASSLAFGAGGTDTQYF. CDR3 DNA: TGTGCCAGCAGCTTAGCTTTCGGGGCAGGAGGCACAGATACGCAGTATTTT.

V is TRBV7-3 and J is TRBJ2-2; 9 nucleotides align to TRBD1. Unmatched junction bases numbered 4, after V lost 5 bases and J lost 6 bases. From germline, CDR1 is SGHTA and CDR2 FQGTGA. The CDR3 is made up of 14 amino acids. The CDR3 DNA is TGTGCCAGCAGCCGGACAGGGGACGCCGGGGAGCTGTTTTTT. Translation gives CASSRTGDAGELFF.

This clonotype has only a few counts. CDR3 in amino acids: CASSFTTYGYEQYV. The DNA for the CDR3 is TGTGCCAGCAGCTTCACCACCTACGGGTACGAGCAGTACGTC. The V and J genes are TRBV6-1 and TRBJ2-7; D ambiguous. The V gene lost 6 bases and the J gene lost 4 bases, with 16 bases spanning the gap. The length of the CDR3 is 14 residues. CDR1 is MNHNS, CDR2 SASEGT, per germline.

This clonotype showed up just a few times. The chain joins TRBV4-3 to TRBJ2-1, with TRBD2 matching over 13 bases. Germline trimming cut 0 bases from V and 4 bases from J; bases unmatched to any gene: 6. Germline lookup yields CDR1 LGHNA and CDR2 YSLEER. This CDR3 is 18 amino acids long. The CDR3 bases are TGCGCCAGCAGCCAAGATCCCGGGACTAGCGGGGCTTACAATGAGCAGTTCTTC. Encoded protein: CASSQDPGTSGAYNEQFF.

The sample holds a few counts of this clonotype. The chain has TRBV29-1 and TRBJ2-5; 7 bases agree with TRBD1. The CDR3 runs 13 residues. With 6 bases clipped from V and 7 bases from J, the junction kept 11 bases outside the gene matches. Germline V gene data show CDR1 as SQVTM and CDR2 as ANQGSEA. The CDR3 spells CSVDPRGFGTQYF. The CDR3 DNA reads as TGCAGCGTCGACCCCAGGGGGTTCGGGACCCAGTACTTC.

J is TRBJ1-1 and V is TRBV5-1; 9 nucleotides match TRBD1. The junction had 8 bases not matched to a gene; V was cut back by 4 bases and J by 10 bases. CDR1 and CDR2 from the germline V gene are SGHRS and YFSETQ. The CDR3 is 13 amino acids. The CDR3 sequence: CASSNYRGRGAFF. The CDR3, as DNA: TGCGCCAGCAGCAATTACAGGGGGCGAGGAGCTTTCTTT. Full variable domain (remainder filled in from reference TRBV5-1 and TRBJ1-1): KAGVTQTPRYLIKTRGQQVTLSCSPISGHRSVSWYQQTPGQGLQFLFEYFSETQRNKGNFPGRFSGRQFSNSRSEMNVSTLELGDSALYLCASSNYRGRGAFFGQGTRLTVV.

V usage is TRBV20-1 and J usage is TRBJ2-4; either TRBD1 or TRBD2 may fit D (6 bases each). Trimming pared 3 bases from V and 2 bases from J, leaving 17 bases between. Germline V lookup: CDR1 DFQATT, CDR2 SNEGSKA (reference sequence). The CDR3 loop spans 16 amino acids. The CDR3 loop reads CSARGLQGLSKNIQYF. The CDR3 DNA is TGCAGTGCTAGGGGACTGCAGGGGTTATCCAAAAACATTCAGTACTTC.

V gene TRBV7-9 combines with J gene TRBJ2-3; 8 bases fit TRBD2. The germline V gene has CDR1 SEHNR and CDR2 FQNEAQ (reference sequence). V lost 3 bases and J lost 6; bases outside the gene matches: 8. The CDR3 loop spans 15 amino acids. The chain's CDR3 is CASSLAGTRLDTQYF. CDR3 bases: TGTGCCAGCAGCTTGGCCGGGACTAGGTTGGATACGCAGTATTTT.

The V call is TRBV5-1, the J call TRBJ2-3, with 9 bases lining up with TRBD2. The CDR3 runs 14 residues. CDR1 is SGHRS and CDR2 is YFSETQ in the germline V gene. Trimming took 6 bases from V and 5 from J; bases not matched to a gene: 7. The chain's CDR3 is CASTRLADKDTQYF. The CDR3 bases are TGCGCCAGCACCCGACTAGCGGACAAAGATACGCAGTATTTT.

The chain links TRBV20-1 to TRBJ2-3; D may correspond to TRBD1 or TRBD2 (5 bases each). This CDR3 spans 14 amino acids. Per the germline V gene, CDR1 is DFQATT and CDR2 is SNEGSKA (reference sequence). Trimming took 6 bases from V and 2 from J, leaving 15 bases between them. The CDR3 region has the DNA TGCAGTGCAAGACCACCGGGGCTCACAGATACGCAGTATTTT. This codes for CSARPPGLTDTQYF.

J is TRBJ2-5 and V is TRBV5-1, with D perhaps TRBD2 (5 bases). CDR3 size: 13 residues. Trimming cost V 6 bases and J 3 bases, with 12 bases left between them. Germline lookup yields CDR1 SGHRS and CDR2 YFSETQ. CDR3 bases: TGCGCCAGCACCGAAGGGAGTGAAGAGACCCAGTACTTC. It translates to CASTEGSEETQYF.